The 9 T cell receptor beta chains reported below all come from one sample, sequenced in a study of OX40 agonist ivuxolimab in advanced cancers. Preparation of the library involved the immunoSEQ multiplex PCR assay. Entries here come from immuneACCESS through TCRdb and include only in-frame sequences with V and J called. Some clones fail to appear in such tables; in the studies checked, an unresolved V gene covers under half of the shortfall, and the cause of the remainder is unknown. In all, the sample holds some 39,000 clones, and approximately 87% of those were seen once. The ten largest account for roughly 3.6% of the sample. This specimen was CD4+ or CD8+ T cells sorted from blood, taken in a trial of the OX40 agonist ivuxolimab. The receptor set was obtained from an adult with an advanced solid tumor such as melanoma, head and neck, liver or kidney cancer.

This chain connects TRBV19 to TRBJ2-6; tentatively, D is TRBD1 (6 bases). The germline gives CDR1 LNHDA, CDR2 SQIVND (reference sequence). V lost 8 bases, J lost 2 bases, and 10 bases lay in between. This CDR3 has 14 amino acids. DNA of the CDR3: TGTGCCAGTGCCGGACAGACTGGGGCCAACGTCCTGACTTTC. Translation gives CASAGQTGANVLTF.

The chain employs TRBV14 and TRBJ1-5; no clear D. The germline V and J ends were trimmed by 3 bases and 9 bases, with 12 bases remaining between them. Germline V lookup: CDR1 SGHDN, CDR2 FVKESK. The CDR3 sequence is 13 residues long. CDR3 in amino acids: CASSQGLQGPQHF. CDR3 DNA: TGTGCCAGCAGCCAGGGATTGCAAGGGCCCCAGCATTTT.

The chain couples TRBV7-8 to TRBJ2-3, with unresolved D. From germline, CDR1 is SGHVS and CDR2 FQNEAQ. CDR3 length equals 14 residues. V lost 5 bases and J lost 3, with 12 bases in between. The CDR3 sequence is CASSQAVGTDTQYF. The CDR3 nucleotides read TGTGCCAGCAGCCAGGCTGTGGGGACAGATACGCAGTATTTT.

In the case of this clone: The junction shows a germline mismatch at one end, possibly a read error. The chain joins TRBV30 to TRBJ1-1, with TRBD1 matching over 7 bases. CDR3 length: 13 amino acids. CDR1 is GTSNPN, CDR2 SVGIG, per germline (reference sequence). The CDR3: CAWSETGNAEAFF. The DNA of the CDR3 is TGTGCCTGGAGTGAGACAGGGAACGCTGAAGCTTTCTTT.

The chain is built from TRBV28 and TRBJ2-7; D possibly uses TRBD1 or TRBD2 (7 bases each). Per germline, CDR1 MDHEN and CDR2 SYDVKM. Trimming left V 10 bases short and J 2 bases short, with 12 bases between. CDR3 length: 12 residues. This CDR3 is CATRGGAYEQYF. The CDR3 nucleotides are TGTGCCACCAGGGGGGGAGCCTACGAGCAGTACTTC.

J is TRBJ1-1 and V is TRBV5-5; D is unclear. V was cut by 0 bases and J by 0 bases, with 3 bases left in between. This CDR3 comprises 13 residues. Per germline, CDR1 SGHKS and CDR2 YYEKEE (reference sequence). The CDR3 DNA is TGTGCCAGCAGCTTGGACGTGAACACTGAAGCTTTCTTT. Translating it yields CASSLDVNTEAFF.

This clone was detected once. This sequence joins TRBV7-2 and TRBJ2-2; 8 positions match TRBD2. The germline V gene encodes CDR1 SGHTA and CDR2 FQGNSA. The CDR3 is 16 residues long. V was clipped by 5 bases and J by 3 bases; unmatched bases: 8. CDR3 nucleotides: TGTGCCAGCAGCAAAGCGGGGACTAGATACACCGGGGAGCTGTTTTTT. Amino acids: CASSKAGTRYTGELFF.

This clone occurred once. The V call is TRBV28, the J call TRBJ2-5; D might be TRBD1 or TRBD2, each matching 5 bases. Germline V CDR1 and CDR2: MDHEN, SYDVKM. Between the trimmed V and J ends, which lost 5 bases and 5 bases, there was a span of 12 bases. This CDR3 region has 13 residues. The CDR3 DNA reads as TGTGCCAGCAGTCCGGGACCGGGGGAGACCCAGTACTTC. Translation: CASSPGPGETQYF.

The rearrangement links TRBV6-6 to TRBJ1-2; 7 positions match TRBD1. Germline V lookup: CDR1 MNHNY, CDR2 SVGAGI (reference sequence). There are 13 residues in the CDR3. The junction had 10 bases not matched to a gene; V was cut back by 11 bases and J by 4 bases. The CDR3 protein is CAASDRSSYGYTF. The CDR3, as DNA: TGTGCCGCTTCGGACAGGTCCTCCTATGGCTACACCTTC.